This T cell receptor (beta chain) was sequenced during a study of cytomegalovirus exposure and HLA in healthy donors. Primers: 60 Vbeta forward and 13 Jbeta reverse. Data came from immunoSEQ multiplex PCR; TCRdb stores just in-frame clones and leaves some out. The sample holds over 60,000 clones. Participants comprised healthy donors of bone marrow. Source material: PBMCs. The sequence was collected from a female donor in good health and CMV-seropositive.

The CDR3 DNA reads as TGTGCCTGGAGTGCAACCCGGACAGGGAAGGGCTATGGCTACACCTTC. Translation gives CAWSATRTGKGYGYTF. V usage is TRBV30 and J usage is TRBJ1-2; 8 bases match TRBD1. Germline V gives CDR1 GTSNPN, CDR2 SVGIG (reference sequence). The junction had 11 bases not matched to a gene; V was cut back by 1 base and J by 4 bases. The CDR3 totals 16 residues.